This passage covers 29 T cell receptor beta chains from one sample sequenced in a study of PD-L1 blockade in urothelial cancer. Method: immunoSEQ multiplex PCR; TCRdb's copy keeps in-frame clones and lacks some. Altogether around 110,000 clones are present, roughly 91% being singletons, with the ten largest covering 1.7%. Time point meaning: peripheral blood 6 weeks after treatment start. Material: PBMCs, obtained around atezolizumab (anti-PD-L1) treatment. The receptors derive from a man aged 55 to 70 with urothelial cancer.

The chain's CDR3 is CASSERGFGETQYF. CDR3 nucleotide sequence: TGTGCCAGCAGTGAAAGGGGGTTTGGTGAGACCCAGTACTTC. The rearrangement uses TRBV25-1 and TRBJ2-5, with D perhaps matching TRBD1 (6 bases). Germline V gene lookup returns CDR1 MGHDK and CDR2 SYGVNS. CDR3 length equals 14 residues. V lost 2 bases and J lost 5, with 12 bases in between.

The chain has TRBV9 and TRBJ2-1; 7 nucleotides match TRBD2. The CDR3 is 18 residues long. Germline CDR1 reads SGDLS; CDR2 reads YYNGEE. The ends lost 0 bases at V and 0 bases at J; junction bases unmatched: 9. CDR3 sequence (DNA): TGTGCCAGCAGCGTAGTAAGCGGGGTCCTCAGCTCCTACAATGAGCAGTTCTTC. This encodes CASSVVSGVLSSYNEQFF.

This clone was found a few times. A junction end diverges from the germline sequence, so it may reflect a read error. The rearrangement joins TRBV6-5 to TRBJ1-2, with 10 bases identical to TRBD1. The germline V gene encodes CDR1 MNHEY and CDR2 SVGAGI. CDR3 length equals 14 residues. The CDR3 coding sequence is TGTGCCAGCAGAGATACCGGGACAGGGGACCCTTTATGCTTC. Translation: CASRDTGTGDPLCF.

CDR3 sequence reads: CASSFQLGLADRETQYF. The CDR3 bases are TGTGCCAGTAGTTTCCAACTAGGACTAGCGGATAGGGAGACCCAGTACTTC. V gene TRBV19 combines with J gene TRBJ2-5, with 10 bases matching TRBD2. Germline V gene lookup returns CDR1 LNHDA and CDR2 SQIVND (reference sequence). The CDR3 is made up of 17 amino acids. The V segment lost 5 bases and the J segment 5 bases; nucleotides outside the gene matches: 14.

Of note for this clone: At one boundary the junction diverges from the germline segment, which might be a read error. The chain combines TRBV30 with TRBJ2-7, with 8 bases identical to TRBD1. Germline CDR1 reads GTSNPN; CDR2 reads SVGIG (reference sequence). The CDR3 has 13 amino acids. The CDR3 DNA follows: TGTGCCTGGAGTGTCGAGACAGGGGCCCCGTCGGACTTC. Translating gives CAWSVETGAPSDF. The whole variable domain, remainder taken from reference TRBV30 and TRBJ2-7, is SQTIHQWPATLVQPVGSPLSLECTVEGTSNPNLYWYRQAAGRGLQLLFYSVGIGQISSEVPQNLSASRPQDRQFILSSKKLLLSDSGFYLCAWSVETGAPSDFGPGTRLTVT.

The CDR3 nucleotides read TGTGCCAGCAGCGTAGGGGGGCGGGGGCAAGAGCAGTACTTC. Protein product: CASSVGGRGQEQYF. The gene calls are TRBV9 and TRBJ2-7, with D possibly being TRBD2 (7 bases). The CDR3 runs 14 residues. CDR1 is SGDLS and CDR2 is YYNGEE in the germline V gene. V lost 0 bases, J lost 7 bases, and 14 bases lay in between.

The chain recombines TRBV28 with TRBJ1-5; TRBD1 matches at 8 bases. The CDR3 has 14 amino acids. The V gene end was trimmed by 2 bases and the J gene end by 7 bases; junction bases not matched to a gene: 4. Germline V gives CDR1 MDHEN, CDR2 SYDVKM. CDR3 nucleotide sequence: TGTGCCAGCAGTTTAGGACAGGGCCGACAGCCCCAGCATTTT. Translation: CASSLGQGRQPQHF.

The J gene is TRBJ2-1, the V gene TRBV19, with TRBD2 matching 8 bases. The V gene's germline CDR1 is LNHDA and CDR2 SQIVND (reference sequence). The CDR3 has 14 residues. V shed 6 bases and J 5 bases; nucleotides not matched to a gene: 6. As DNA, the CDR3 is TGTGCCAGTAGCCGGACTAGCACCAACAATGAGCAGTTCTTC. As protein: CASSRTSTNNEQFF.

In its sample, this clone was seen a few times. The J gene is TRBJ2-5, the V gene TRBV6-1, with TRBD1 identical over 7 bases. After removal of 4 bases from V and 4 bases from J, the junction contained 3 bases not matched to a gene. The V gene's germline CDR1 is MNHNS and CDR2 SASEGT. CDR3 length: 13 amino acids. This CDR3 is CASSGQGRETQYF. The CDR3 bases are TGTGCCAGCAGTGGACAGGGTAGAGAGACCCAGTACTTC.

The rearrangement links TRBV7-2 to TRBJ2-1; 10 positions agree with TRBD2. The CDR3 totals 14 residues. Germline V lookup: CDR1 SGHTA, CDR2 FQGNSA. V gave up 2 bases and J gave up 7 bases; unmatched junction bases: 2. The chain's CDR3 is CASSLRTSGNEQFF. In DNA form, the CDR3 reads TGTGCCAGCAGCTTACGGACTAGCGGTAATGAGCAGTTCTTC.

This clone was found once. The rearrangement joins TRBV6-1 to TRBJ1-5, with a tentative D call TRBD1 (5 bases). The V gene lost 3 bases and the J gene lost 0 bases, with 9 bases spanning the gap. Germline values: CDR1 MNHNS, CDR2 SASEGT. This CDR3 contains 15 residues. In DNA form, the CDR3 reads TGTGCCAGCAGTGAGGGGCCCTATAGCAATCAGCCCCAGCATTTT. This sequence encodes CASSEGPYSNQPQHF.

The rearrangement joins TRBV10-1 to TRBJ2-7, with D perhaps TRBD2 (7 bases). The ends were cut back, 4 bases at V and 6 bases at J, with 19 bases in the middle. Germline V gene lookup returns CDR1 WNHNN and CDR2 SYGVQD (reference sequence). This CDR3 has 15 amino acids. The CDR3, as DNA: TGCGCCAGCAGTGTAGCCGGACTAGGGGGTACCGAGCAGTACTTC. This encodes CASSVAGLGGTEQYF.

This clone was recorded once. V usage is TRBV7-6 and J usage is TRBJ1-2; 10 nucleotides match TRBD1. J was trimmed by 4 bases and V by 5 bases; bases with no gene match: 7. The CDR3 runs to 15 residues. Germline CDR1 reads SGHVS; CDR2 reads FNYEAQ. The DNA of the CDR3 is TGTGCCAGCAGCCCTCACCGGGACAGGGGCTATGGCTACACCTTC. It translates to CASSPHRDRGYGYTF.

In its sample, this clone was seen once. The genes are TRBV9 and TRBJ2-5; 7 bases are shared with TRBD1. V gave up 2 bases and J gave up 3 bases; unmatched junction bases: 7. The CDR3 is 15 residues long. In germline, CDR1 is SGDLS, CDR2 YYNGEE. The CDR3 protein is CASSVTTGTEETQYF. CDR3 in DNA: TGTGCCAGCAGCGTTACGACAGGGACGGAAGAGACCCAGTACTTC.

The chain employs TRBV2 and TRBJ2-5; 7 bases fit TRBD1. This CDR3 has 15 residues. CDR1 and CDR2 (germline): SNHLY, FYNNEI. Trimming cost V 6 bases and J 1 base; bases outside gene matches: 8. The CDR3 protein is CASRELGQTQETQYF. The CDR3 nucleotides read TGTGCCAGCAGGGAGTTGGGACAGACCCAAGAGACCCAGTACTTC.

J is TRBJ1-5 and V is TRBV29-1; TRBD1 is a possible D gene (6 bases). Germline loops: CDR1 SQVTM, CDR2 ANQGSEA. With 6 bases removed from V and 2 bases from J, the gap between germline ends came to 8 bases. The CDR3 is 12 amino acids. The DNA for the CDR3 is TGCAGCGTCCGGACAGGCAATCAGCCCCAGCATTTT. It specifies CSVRTGNQPQHF.

The rearrangement uses TRBV28 and TRBJ1-2; perhaps TRBD1 as D (5 bases). CDR1 and CDR2 (germline): MDHEN, SYDVKM. The CDR3 has 14 amino acids. V dropped 2 bases and J dropped 8 bases, with 15 bases sitting between them. CDR3 residues: CASSLRAGFDGYTF. CDR3 DNA sequence: TGTGCCAGCAGTTTAAGGGCAGGGTTCGACGGCTACACCTTC.

The genes are TRBV4-1 and TRBJ2-3; TRBD2 matches at 8 bases. The V gene's germline CDR1 is MGHRA and CDR2 YSYEKL. The CDR3 has 17 residues. The V and J ends lost 1 base and 2 bases, in that order; junction bases with no gene match: 8. Here the CDR3 DNA reads TGCGCCAGCAGCCAAGGTTTCTTACTAGCGGCCACAGATACGCAGTATTTT. Translating it yields CASSQGFLLAATDTQYF.

The V and J genes are TRBV7-9 and TRBJ2-7; D may be TRBD1 (5 bases). CDR1 SEHNR and CDR2 FQNEAQ come from the germline V gene (reference sequence). V lost 5 bases, J lost 4 bases, and 9 bases lay in between. This CDR3 has 12 residues. The CDR3 DNA reads TGTGCCAGCAGCCCGGACACGTACGAGCAGTACTTC. The encoded protein is CASSPDTYEQYF.

The V and J genes are TRBV5-1 and TRBJ2-7, with 9 bases that match TRBD2. CDR3 length equals 15 residues. The ends lost 5 bases at V and 7 bases at J; junction bases unmatched: 13. From germline, CDR1 is SGHRS and CDR2 YFSETQ. The CDR3 is CASREVAGGSGEQYF. The CDR3, as DNA: TGCGCCAGCAGGGAGGTCGCGGGGGGGTCCGGGGAGCAGTACTTC.

CDR3 nucleotides: TGCGCCAGCAGCTTGCGGGGGTTGGGGGCAGATACGCAGTATTTT. The encoded protein is CASSLRGLGADTQYF. The chain joins TRBV5-1 to TRBJ2-3; a weak D match, TRBD2 (6 bases). Per germline, CDR1 SGHRS and CDR2 YFSETQ. The CDR3 has 15 amino acids. The V end lost 1 base, the J end lost 4 bases, and 13 bases lay between the germline ends. Variable domain in full (rest from reference TRBV5-1 and TRBJ2-3): KAGVTQTPRYLIKTRGQQVTLSCSPISGHRSVSWYQQTPGQGLQFLFEYFSETQRNKGNFPGRFSGRQFSNSRSEMNVSTLELGDSALYLCASSLRGLGADTQYFGPGTRLTVL.

The chain carries TRBV11-3 and TRBJ1-2, with D possibly being TRBD1 (5 bases). CDR3 length equals 15 residues. Trimming left V 5 bases short and J 2 bases short, with 15 bases between. Germline CDR1 SGHNT, CDR2 YENEEA. The CDR3 region is CASSEDSILNYGYTF. The CDR3 DNA follows: TGTGCCAGCAGCGAAGACAGTATACTAAACTATGGCTACACCTTC.

J is TRBJ1-2 and V is TRBV10-3; TRBD1 might be the D (6 bases). V lost 3 bases, J lost 8 bases, and 13 bases lay in between. Germline V CDR1 and CDR2: ENHRY, SYGVKD. The CDR3 has 13 residues. For the CDR3, the DNA is TGTGCCATCAGTGACACAGGGCAATTCGGCTACACCTTC. This translates into CAISDTGQFGYTF.

The gene calls are TRBV7-7 and TRBJ2-3; 8 bases line up with TRBD1. Trimming took 11 bases from V and 0 from J; bases not matched to a gene: 4. The CDR3 totals 13 residues. Per germline, CDR1 SSHAT and CDR2 FNYEAQ (reference sequence). The CDR3, as DNA: TGTGCCTCCGGACAGGGTAGCACAGATACGCAGTATTTT. It is translated as CASGQGSTDTQYF.

V gene TRBV13 combines with J gene TRBJ1-3; TRBD1 matches 7 bases. The CDR3 contains 15 residues. In germline, CDR1 is PRHDT, CDR2 FYEKMQ (reference sequence). V was clipped by 5 bases and J by 0 bases; unmatched bases: 4. The CDR3 bases are TGTGCCAGCAGCCTACAGGGGTCCTCTGGAAACACCATATATTTT. The encoded protein is CASSLQGSSGNTIYF. Supplemented by reference TRBV13 and TRBJ1-3, the full variable domain reads AAGVIQSPRHLIKEKRETATLKCYPIPRHDTVYWYQQGPGQDPQFLISFYEKMQSDKGSIPDRFSAQQFSDYHSELNMSSLELGDSALYFCASSLQGSSGNTIYFGEGSWLTVV.

V gene TRBV11-1 combines with J gene TRBJ2-5; D might be TRBD1 (6 bases). The CDR3 covers 16 residues. Per germline, CDR1 SGHAT and CDR2 FQDESV (reference sequence). V lost 5 bases, J lost 4 bases, and 20 bases lay in between. The CDR3 DNA follows: TGTGCCAGCAGCCCGAACACAGGGATAGGAGGAGAGACCCAGTACTTC. This sequence encodes CASSPNTGIGGETQYF.

This chain's CDR3 is CSAGGYEQYF. CDR3 in DNA: TGCAGCGCCGGGGGTTACGAGCAGTACTTC. The chain combines TRBV29-1 with TRBJ2-7, with a tentative D call TRBD2 (6 bases). V lost 7 bases and J 4 bases, leaving 8 bases between the germline ends. Germline loops: CDR1 SQVTM, CDR2 ANQGSEA. CDR3 length equals 10 residues.

The chain is built from TRBV9 and TRBJ2-1; a weak D match, TRBD2 (6 bases). V was cut by 7 bases and J by 3 bases, with 11 bases left in between. This CDR3 has 13 residues. Germline V gene lookup returns CDR1 SGDLS and CDR2 YYNGEE. The CDR3 sequence is CASGGASYNEQFF. CDR3 nucleotides: TGTGCCAGCGGAGGGGCTAGCTACAATGAGCAGTTCTTC. Full variable domain (missing parts from reference TRBV9 and TRBJ2-1): DSGVTQTPKHLITATGQRVTLRCSPRSGDLSVYWYQQSLDQGLQFLIQYYNGEERAKGNILERFSAQQFPDLHSELNLSSLELGDSALYFCASGGASYNEQFFGPGTRLTVL.

This chain uses TRBV12-1 with TRBJ2-3; the listed D gene, TRBD2, was not tested against the DNA. TRBV12-1 is tagged as a pseudogene. This CDR3 is built from 14 residues. CDR3 DNA sequence: TGTGCCAGCAGCTCCGGCAGACTCCCGGATACGCAGTATTTT. This codes for CASSSGRLPDTQYF.